This entry is about one T cell receptor beta chain. Antigen specificity is unknown. The data were obtained in a study of cytomegalovirus exposure and HLA in healthy donors. General observations from the study: The study put 150 or so TCR beta chains on its list as cytomegalovirus-associated. According to an earlier analysis, most TCR beta V segments yielded productive rearrangements about 90% or about 30% of the time. In a later analysis, TCR beta V- and J-gene trimming was associated with a missense DCLRE1C variant. A later analysis found most CMV-associated TCR beta chains apparently HLA-restricted.

This CDR3 comprises 19 residues. CDR1 LNHDA and CDR2 SQIVND come from the germline V gene (reference sequence). Unmatched junction bases numbered 21, after V lost 4 bases and J lost 7 bases. The PCR ran on 60 Vbeta and 13 Jbeta primers. TCRdb keeps only in-frame clones here, not all; method: immunoSEQ multiplex PCR. The table records more than 90,000 clones, approximately 80% of them present only once. The origin of this receptor is a female donor in good health and CMV-seronegative. Sequenced input: PBMCs. The chain recombines TRBV19 with TRBJ2-1; 8 bases match TRBD2. The DNA for the CDR3 is TGTGCCAGTAGTAACCCGATCGGGAGCGGGAGAAAGTTTGGGAATGAGCAGTTCTTC. This codes for CASSNPIGSGRKFGNEQFF. Drawing the rest from reference TRBV19 and TRBJ2-1, the complete variable domain is DGGITQSPKYLFRKEGQNVTLSCEQNLNHDAMYWYRQDPGQGLRLIYYSQIVNDFQKGDIAEGYSVSREKKESFPLTVTSAQKNPTAFYLCASSNPIGSGRKFGNEQFFGPGTRLTVL.